This paragraph reports one T cell receptor (beta chain). The data are from a study of blood T cells in healthy people across ages. The authors ran a second PCR of about 6 to 11 cycles using a sample-barcoded 5' primer and a J-beta primer mix. TCRdb re-derived calls from the 5' RACE reads in MiXCR, one entry per CDR3 protein. The table lists about 640,000 distinct CDR3 sequences, under 65% of them singletons. Germline V gene data show CDR1 as SEHNR and CDR2 as FQNEAQ (reference sequence). Trimming pared 4 bases from V and 0 bases from J, leaving 16 bases between. CDR3 size: 17 residues. The chain uses TRBV7-9 and TRBJ2-1, with D maybe TRBD2 (6 bases). This receptor was taken from a man in his fifties or sixties in good health. The sequencing input was blood. The CDR3 DNA sequence: TGTGCCAGCAGCTCGGCTGGGGGGAAGAGCTCCTACAATGAGCAGTTCTTC. As protein: CASSSAGGKSSYNEQFF.